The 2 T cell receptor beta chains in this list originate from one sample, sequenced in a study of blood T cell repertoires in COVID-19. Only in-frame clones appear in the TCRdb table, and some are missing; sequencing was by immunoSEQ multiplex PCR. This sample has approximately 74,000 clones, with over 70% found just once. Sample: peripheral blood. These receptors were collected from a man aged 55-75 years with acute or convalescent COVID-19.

CDR3 protein: CASSLGAGSNSPLHF. The CDR3 nucleotides are TGTGCCAGCAGCTTAGGAGCCGGTAGTAATTCACCCCTCCACTTT. The chain is built from TRBV7-8 and TRBJ1-6; no definite D call. This CDR3 region has 15 residues. V was pared by 1 base and J by 6 bases, with 10 bases between. Germline V CDR1 and CDR2: SGHVS, FQNEAQ.

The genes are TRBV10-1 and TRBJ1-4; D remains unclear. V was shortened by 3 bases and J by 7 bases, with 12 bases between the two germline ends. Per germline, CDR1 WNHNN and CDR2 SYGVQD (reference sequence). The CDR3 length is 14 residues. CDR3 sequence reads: CASSDARRGEKLFF. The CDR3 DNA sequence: TGCGCCAGCAGTGATGCTCGAAGAGGTGAAAAACTGTTTTTT.